Below, 18 T cell receptor beta chains from the same sample are listed, as sequenced in a study of naive and memory T cell subsets. The antigens for these receptors are not known. Both TRBC1 and TRBC2 were covered by a beta constant-region primer of two equimolar oligonucleotides. Ligated cDNA was amplified by four rounds of PCR with nested alpha and beta constant-region primers and SP2. TCRdb reprocessed the UMI-ligation and nested PCR reads via MiXCR and lists one record per CDR3 protein. The repertoire holds 150,000 or so distinct CDR3 sequences, with roughly 22% as singletons. Study findings and constraints: Especially in CD8 cells, naive repertoires contained a few larger clonotypes, possibly CD45RA-re-expressing memory cells.

The sequencing sample was made of naive CD4+ T cells from blood. The receptors stem from a human donor in good health.

The V gene is TRBV25-1, the J gene TRBJ1-2; no reliable D call. The V end lost 4 bases, the J end lost 4 bases, and 13 bases lay between the germline ends. Germline V gene data show CDR1 as MGHDK and CDR2 as SYGVNS. The length of the CDR3 is 14 residues. The CDR3 spells CASSARGSLYGYTF. The CDR3 DNA reads as TGTGCCAGCAGTGCTCGCGGATCTCTCTATGGCTACACCTTC.

This clonotype was counted many times. The chain joins TRBV3-1 to TRBJ2-2, with D tentatively TRBD2 (5 bases). The CDR3 runs to 13 residues. Germline V gives CDR1 LGHDT, CDR2 YNNKEL (reference sequence). V was trimmed by 4 bases and J by 5 bases, leaving 8 bases between them. DNA of the CDR3: TGTGCCAGCAGCCTGTTAGCGACCGGGGAGCTGTTTTTT. Its protein is CASSLLATGELFF.

This clonotype has only a few counts. The V call is TRBV27, the J call TRBJ2-7; the D is unclear. V lost 5 bases and J lost 0, with 17 bases in between. The length of the CDR3 is 16 residues. Germline CDR1 is MNHEY and CDR2 is SMNVEV (reference sequence). The CDR3 coding sequence is TGTGCCAGCAGTAAGCCCAGTTCCTCCGGCTCCTACGAGCAGTACTTC. Translating gives CASSKPSSSGSYEQYF.

The table lists this clonotype with many counts. The CDR3 region is CASSADSSYEQYF. The CDR3 nucleotides read TGTGCCAGCAGTGCTGACTCTTCCTACGAGCAGTACTTC. The rearrangement joins TRBV12-3 or TRBV12-4 to TRBJ2-7; D ambiguous. Trimming pared 5 bases from V and 1 base from J, leaving 9 bases between. The CDR3 runs to 13 residues.

This clonotype was counted only a few times. This chain joins TRBV28 and TRBJ2-1; 11 positions agree with TRBD2. Germline CDR1 reads MDHEN; CDR2 reads SYDVKM. J lost 10 bases, V lost 6 bases, and 11 bases had no gene match. The CDR3 extends over 15 amino acids. For the CDR3, the DNA is TGTGCCAGCAGAGTCCGGGTAGCGGGAGGGCGGGAGCAGTTCTTC. Its translation is CASRVRVAGGREQFF.

The table lists this clonotype with many counts. The chain has TRBV7-3 and TRBJ2-7; 8 bases are a match to TRBD1. The CDR3 runs to 13 residues. The junction had 3 bases not matched to a gene; V was cut back by 5 bases and J by 3 bases. CDR1 is SGHTA, CDR2 FQGTGA, per germline. Here the CDR3 DNA reads TGTGCCAGCAGCCGAGGACAGGGCTACGAGCAGTACTTC. The encoded protein is CASSRGQGYEQYF.

This clonotype was recorded many times. The rearrangement links TRBV20-1 to TRBJ2-1; the match to TRBD2 covers 9 bases. Trimming took 6 bases from V and 4 from J; bases not matched to a gene: 7. This CDR3 is built from 14 residues. CDR1 and CDR2 (germline): DFQATT, SNEGSKA (reference sequence). The CDR3 DNA is TGCAGTGCCCTTCTAGCGGGACCATACAATGAGCAGTTCTTC. It specifies CSALLAGPYNEQFF.

This clonotype was picked up a small number of times. The chain recombines TRBV7-2 with TRBJ2-3; D gene unclear. This CDR3 contains 14 residues. V shed 3 bases and J shed 2 bases, with 9 bases lying between them. The germline CDR1 and CDR2 sequences are SGHTA and FQGNSA. CDR3 DNA sequence: TGTGCCAGCAGCTTGACGGTAGACACAGATACGCAGTATTTT. Encoded protein: CASSLTVDTDTQYF.

This clonotype was recorded many times. This sequence joins TRBV6-5 and TRBJ2-1; the D gene is possibly TRBD2 (7 bases). Trimming pared 6 bases from V and 4 bases from J, leaving 16 bases between. Germline CDR1 and CDR2: MNHEY and SVGAGI. The CDR3 loop spans 15 amino acids. The CDR3 here is CASRPWEGVYNEQFF. For the CDR3, the DNA is TGTGCCAGCAGACCATGGGAGGGGGTTTACAATGAGCAGTTCTTC.

V is TRBV11-1 and J is TRBJ2-4; TRBD1 agrees at 8 bases. The CDR3 has 14 amino acids. Unmatched junction bases numbered 4, after V lost 5 bases and J lost 4 bases. CDR1 SGHAT and CDR2 FQDESV come from the germline V gene (reference sequence). The chain's CDR3 is CASSPRTGKNIQYF. In nucleotides, the CDR3 is TGTGCCAGCAGCCCGCGGACAGGGAAAAACATTCAGTACTTC. Full variable domain (missing parts from reference TRBV11-1 and TRBJ2-4): EAEVAQSPRYKITEKSQAVAFWCDPISGHATLYWYRQILGQGPELLVQFQDESVVDDSQLPKDRFSAERLKGVDSTLKIQPAELGDSAMYLCASSPRTGKNIQYFGAGTRLSVL.

This clonotype was counted at least ten times. V gene TRBV20-1 combines with J gene TRBJ2-7; 10 positions agree with TRBD2. The V gene end was trimmed by 3 bases and the J gene end by 2 bases; junction bases not matched to a gene: 16. Germline loops: CDR1 DFQATT, CDR2 SNEGSKA (reference sequence). CDR3 length equals 18 residues. DNA of the CDR3: TGCAGTGCTAGTCGGAGATGGGTAGCGGGAGGATCGGCCTACGAGCAGTACTTC. This codes for CSASRRWVAGGSAYEQYF.

The chain joins TRBV28 to TRBJ1-5, with 11 bases aligning to TRBD1. The CDR3 sequence is 17 residues long. From germline, CDR1 is MDHEN and CDR2 SYDVKM. With 5 bases clipped from V and 2 bases from J, the junction kept 8 bases outside the gene matches. The CDR3 coding sequence is TGTGCCAGCAGTCCCTGGGGGGGACAGGGGGGCAATCAGCCCCAGCATTTT. Protein sequence: CASSPWGGQGGNQPQHF.

This sequence joins TRBV7-9 and TRBJ2-2, with D hard to call. V gave up 3 bases and J gave up 3 bases, with 8 bases separating them. Germline lookup yields CDR1 SEHNR and CDR2 FQNEAQ (reference sequence). CDR3 size: 14 residues. The chain's CDR3 is CASSLKLDTGELFF. The CDR3 DNA follows: TGTGCCAGCAGCTTGAAGCTCGACACCGGGGAGCTGTTTTTT.

The chain uses TRBV7-9 and TRBJ2-1; TRBD1 agrees at 9 bases. Trimming took 3 bases from V and 7 from J; bases not matched to a gene: 10. The CDR3 length is 16 residues. Looked up from germline, CDR1 is SEHNR and CDR2 is FQNEAQ (reference sequence). CDR3: CASSFPGQGVLNEQFF. As DNA, the CDR3 is TGTGCCAGCAGCTTTCCGGGACAGGGAGTTCTGAATGAGCAGTTCTTC.

The chain joins TRBV28 to TRBJ2-1, with 9 bases lining up with TRBD2. The ends lost 3 bases at V and 14 bases at J; junction bases unmatched: 11. Per the germline V gene, CDR1 is MDHEN and CDR2 is SYDVKM. This CDR3 has 14 amino acids. CDR3 in DNA: TGTGCCAGCAGTTTTGGCAGACTAGCGGTGGAGGAGTTCTTC. Translating gives CASSFGRLAVEEFF.

This clonotype was recorded at least ten times. The J gene is TRBJ2-3, the V gene TRBV29-1, with 9 bases matching TRBD2. V lost 6 bases, J lost 0 bases, and 7 bases stayed unmatched. CDR1 and CDR2 (germline): SQVTM, ANQGSEA. The CDR3 has 15 residues. Here the CDR3 DNA reads TGCAGCGTCACGAGCGGGAGGACTAGCACAGATACGCAGTATTTT. This translates into CSVTSGRTSTDTQYF.

The chain recombines TRBV29-1 with TRBJ1-2; the D is unclear. V gave up 4 bases and J gave up 7 bases, with 1 base separating them. This CDR3 is 8 amino acids long. Germline CDR1 is SQVTM and CDR2 is ANQGSEA. Written as DNA, the CDR3 is TGCAGCGTTGGTGGCTACACCTTC. Its protein product is CSVGGYTF.

The rearrangement joins TRBV29-1 to TRBJ2-7; a weak D match, TRBD1 (6 bases). Germline-derived CDR1 and CDR2 are SQVTM and ANQGSEA. There are 13 residues in the CDR3. V was cut by 5 bases and J by 7 bases, with 18 bases left in between. The DNA of the CDR3 is TGCAGCGTTCGCCCAATTCTACAGGGAGAGCAGTACTTC. Translated: CSVRPILQGEQYF.